This passage covers 12 T cell receptor beta chains from one sample sequenced in a study of early T cells in non-severe SARS-CoV-2 infection. TCRdb processed the 5' RACE reads anew with MiXCR; each CDR3 protein has one entry. The sample carries 84,000 or so distinct CDR3 sequences, roughly 12% recorded once. Material: whole blood. The receptors originated from an adult who was a healthcare worker with PCR-confirmed SARS-CoV-2 infection or an uninfected control (not recorded which).

This clonotype was counted ten times or more. The CDR3 coding sequence is TGCGCCAGCAGCTTGATAGCGGGAGGGGAAGAGACCCAGTACTTC. Amino acid sequence: CASSLIAGGEETQYF. The chain combines TRBV5-1 with TRBJ2-5; 11 bases match TRBD2. The V segment lost 1 base and the J segment 3 bases; nucleotides outside the gene matches: 2. Per germline, CDR1 SGHRS and CDR2 YFSETQ. The CDR3 spans 15 residues.

CDR3 sequence (DNA): TGTGCCAGCAGCGTAGGTTTAGCGGGGGCCTACGAGCAGTACTTC. Translated, it gives CASSVGLAGAYEQYF. The chain joins TRBV9 to TRBJ2-7; 9 positions match TRBD2. V shed 0 bases and J 2 bases; nucleotides not matched to a gene: 3. This CDR3 has 15 amino acids. The germline V gene encodes CDR1 SGDLS and CDR2 YYNGEE.

CDR3 residues: CSGWGGWETQYF. CDR3 coding DNA: TGCAGTGGCTGGGGGGGCTGGGAGACCCAGTACTTC. This sequence joins TRBV29-1 and TRBJ2-5, with D possibly being TRBD2 (7 bases). CDR3 length: 12 residues. The germline V gene encodes CDR1 SQVTM and CDR2 ANQGSEA.

The chain joins TRBV5-1 to TRBJ1-6; D possibly corresponds to TRBD1 (6 bases). Between the trimmed V and J ends, which lost 1 base and 4 bases, there was a span of 12 bases. The germline V gene encodes CDR1 SGHRS and CDR2 YFSETQ. This CDR3 comprises 16 residues. In nucleotides, the CDR3 is TGCGCCAGCAGCTTGTTGGGGGCCGGTTATAATTCACCCCTCCACTTT. Its translation is CASSLLGAGYNSPLHF.

This clonotype was seen repeatedly, ten times or more. J is TRBJ2-7 and V is TRBV19, with D unresolved. This CDR3 has 13 residues. Germline values: CDR1 LNHDA, CDR2 SQIVND (reference sequence). V was cut by 3 bases and J by 2 bases, with 8 bases left in between. CDR3 in amino acids: CASSMNSAYEQYF. The CDR3 DNA follows: TGTGCCAGTAGTATGAACTCTGCCTACGAGCAGTACTTC.

The genes are TRBV7-9 and TRBJ1-5; D ambiguous. The CDR3 is 18 amino acids. Trimming cost V 2 bases and J 0 bases, with 17 bases left between them. Germline values: CDR1 SEHNR, CDR2 FQNEAQ (reference sequence). The CDR3 bases are TGTGCCAGCAGCTTACAACCGATGGGCCAATATAGCAATCAGCCCCAGCATTTT. This sequence encodes CASSLQPMGQYSNQPQHF.

The sample holds many counts of this clonotype. This chain links TRBV5-1 with TRBJ2-6; D is uncertain. From germline, CDR1 is SGHRS and CDR2 YFSETQ. V shed 4 bases and J shed 0 bases, with 8 bases lying between them. This CDR3 is 15 amino acids long. The CDR3 DNA sequence: TGCGCCAGCAGCCCGGACCTCTCTGGGGCCAACGTCCTGACTTTC. Protein product: CASSPDLSGANVLTF.

This clonotype was seen a few times. This chain uses TRBV19 with TRBJ2-3; D remains unclear. This CDR3 contains 14 residues. Trimming stripped 1 base from V and 2 bases from J, with 7 bases between. CDR1 LNHDA and CDR2 SQIVND come from the germline V gene (reference sequence). For the CDR3, the DNA is TGTGCCAGTAGTATAGCGGCGTTCACAGATACGCAGTATTTT. Its protein is CASSIAAFTDTQYF.

The sample holds many counts of this clonotype. The chain uses TRBV2 and TRBJ2-1; D ambiguous. Trimming shortened V by 6 bases and J by 5 bases, and 8 bases separated the two germline ends. This CDR3 contains 12 residues. The germline gives CDR1 SNHLY, CDR2 FYNNEI. As DNA, the CDR3 is TGTGCCAGCAGCGGACCGGACAATGAGCAGTTCTTC. It encodes CASSGPDNEQFF.

This rearrangement joins TRBV28 to TRBJ2-7; D remains unclear. Germline V gene lookup returns CDR1 MDHEN and CDR2 SYDVKM. V was shortened by 6 bases and J by 1 base, with 7 bases between the two germline ends. The CDR3 is 12 residues long. The CDR3 sequence: CASRDPSYEQYF. In DNA, the CDR3 is TGTGCCAGCAGAGATCCTTCCTACGAGCAGTACTTC.

The chain employs TRBV7-3 and TRBJ2-2, with D perhaps matching TRBD2 (7 bases). The CDR3 runs to 16 residues. CDR1 SGHTA and CDR2 FQGTGA come from the germline V gene. With 5 bases removed from V and 4 bases from J, the gap between germline ends came to 17 bases. The CDR3 DNA follows: TGTGCCAGCAGCCCCCCACGGGGGGCTGGCACCGGGGAGCTGTTTTTT. It translates to CASSPPRGAGTGELFF.

The chain is built from TRBV18 and TRBJ2-7; the D is unclear. The CDR3 length is 12 residues. Trimming left V 3 bases short and J 5 bases short, with 8 bases between. Germline-derived CDR1 and CDR2 are KGHSH and LQKENI. CDR3 sequence (DNA): TGTGCCAGCTCACCCCTTGGCCACGAGCAGTACTTC. Translation: CASSPLGHEQYF.